This TCR beta chain stems from a study of T cell clonality in common variable immunodeficiency. Replacement immunoglobulin had been given to every CVID subject for at least one year. Trimming took 4 bases from V and 4 from J, leaving 12 bases between them. The V gene's germline CDR1 is SEHNR and CDR2 FQNEAQ (reference sequence). The length of the CDR3 is 14 residues. Only a few counts were recorded for this clone. Its target is not known. The read halts 3 residues ahead of the CDR3 end, with the missing end drawn from the germline J gene. Study outcomes and limitations: Fewer deletions and N-nucleotide insertions were reportedly seen in common variable immunodeficiency TCR beta sequences. Links between repertoire features and CVID complications were heterogeneity-limited. CVID subjects showed higher TCRbeta clonality than healthy controls. Shared TCRbeta clones were fewer between CVID subjects than controls.

Some clones are missing from TCRdb's copy, which holds only in-frame ones; the method was immunoSEQ multiplex PCR. This sample includes tens of thousands of clones with no singletons; its ten biggest clones take up less than 30%. This chain joins TRBV7-9 and TRBJ2-3; a possible D gene is TRBD2 (6 bases). This sequence was found in a human donor with common variable immunodeficiency. Sequencing was carried out using peripheral blood mononuclear cells. CDR3 residues: CASSSPGVPDTQYF. CDR3 DNA (partial): TGTGCCAGCAGCTCCCCGGGGGTCCCAGATACG.